This T cell receptor beta chain was obtained from a study of blood T cell repertoires in COVID-19. In the study overall: The United States, Italy and Spain provided the acute and convalescent COVID-19 samples. PBMCs, B-cell-depleted T cells, or T cells provided the cDNA or gDNA that made up the material.

From germline, CDR1 is LNHDA and CDR2 SQIVND (reference sequence). Trimming stripped 10 bases from V and 5 bases from J, with 23 bases between. This CDR3 is built from 16 residues. Clones were sequenced by immunoSEQ multiplex PCR, and TCRdb holds only the in-frame ones, with some missing. This sample has about 170,000 clones, with over 75% found just once. The V gene is TRBV19, the J gene TRBJ2-2; maybe TRBD2 (5 bases). Sequencing used peripheral blood. The TCR comes from a man aged 55 to 70 who had recovered from COVID-19. CDR3 nucleotide sequence: TGTGCCACCGCCAGAGGGAAACTCGGTGGGACCGGGGAGCTGTTTTTT. It translates to CATARGKLGGTGELFF.